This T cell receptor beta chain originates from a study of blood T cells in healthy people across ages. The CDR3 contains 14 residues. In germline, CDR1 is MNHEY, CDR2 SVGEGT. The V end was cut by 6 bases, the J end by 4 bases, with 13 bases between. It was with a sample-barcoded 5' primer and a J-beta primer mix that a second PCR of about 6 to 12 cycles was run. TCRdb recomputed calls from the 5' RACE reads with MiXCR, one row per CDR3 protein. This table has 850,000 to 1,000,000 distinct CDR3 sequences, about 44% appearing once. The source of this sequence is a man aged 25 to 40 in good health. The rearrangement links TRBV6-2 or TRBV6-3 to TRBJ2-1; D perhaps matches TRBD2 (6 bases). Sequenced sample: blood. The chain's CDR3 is CASRPLGGYNEQFF. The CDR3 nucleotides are TGTGCCAGCAGGCCTCTGGGGGGTTACAATGAGCAGTTCTTC.